This TCR beta chain was captured in a study of patients and donors after allogeneic stem cell transplantation. Germline CDR1 ENHRY, CDR2 SYGVKD. V lost 5 bases and J 4 bases, leaving 11 bases between the germline ends. The CDR3 length is 14 residues. TCRdb used MiXCR to reprocess the RT-PCR reads, holding one entry per CDR3 protein. Of over 400,000 distinct CDR3 sequences listed, 16% are singletons. The chain has TRBV10-3 and TRBJ2-2; D gene ambiguous. Sample: blood, either unsorted or a sorted T cell fraction (not recorded which). This TCR was sampled from a human donor who was either an allogeneic HSCT recipient or a stem cell or donor lymphocyte infusion donor (not recorded which). It is not recorded whose cells these are; they may come from a transplant donor. The CDR3 nucleotides are TGTGCCATCAGTCTTCCAGGAGTCACCGGGGAGCTGTTTTTT. It yields the protein CAISLPGVTGELFF.